Sequencing of this TCR beta chain was carried out in a study of CD8 T cells in Susac syndrome (dated by TCRdb to the late 2010s). For the wider study: Of the Susac syndrome patients who were sequenced, six had clinically active disease and roughly eight were in clinical remission. At blood withdrawal, Susac syndrome patients were therapy-naive, treated with corticosteroids (with IVIg additionally given to some), or treated with IVIg alone. Whether CD8+ T cell activation and differentiation in Susac syndrome was antigen driven was tested using repertoire sequencing.

RNA was extracted using the RNeasy kit, and about 0.5 to 1 ug of the RNA was reverse transcribed with random hexamers. The immunoSEQ multiplex PCR assay, which covers 54 Vbeta and 13 Jbeta segments, was used to amplify TCR beta CDR3 regions. PCR amplification bias was corrected using a synthetic template baseline for primer optimization and computational correction. Turning to the authors' computational methods: Reads were annotated to V, D and J genes per IMGT and analyzed with immunoSEQ Analyzer, keeping only productive sequences. Clonality was calculated as one minus the Shannon entropy normalized by log2 of the number of productive unique sequences. For each patient and control, public and private clones were evaluated within the 100 most prevalent clones. A clone was defined as Susac-specific if it was absent from the healthy and MS cohorts, from 950 to 1,300 published viral clones and from other ImmuneACCESS disease sequences. The public sequencing data were trimmed at Q25 with fastp and processed into clonotypes with MiXCR by TCRdb, which kept only in-frame beta chains. Rows are combined by CDR3 protein, so each entry shows the most common genes and DNA. TCRdb, rather than the study authors, made the V and J calls. The sample includes approximately 190,000 distinct CDR3 sequences, with 75% to 95% observed a single time. The ten top clones hold approximately 0.086% of the sample.

The paper as a whole reports these results and caveats: The number of individuals in the TCR sequencing and HLA analysis was recognized as being relatively small. In patients with Susac syndrome, the CD4+ T cell repertoire showed no detectable clonal expansion.

Peripheral blood CD8+ and CD4+ T cells from healthy donors, Susac syndrome patients and multiple sclerosis patients were profiled by high-throughput TCR beta sequencing. Susac syndrome patients met recently defined diagnostic criteria for definite or probable disease. Bulk CD8+ and CD4+ T cells were purified by magnetic negative isolation, while CD8+ TEMRA cells were enriched using FACS. Blood was drawn into EDTA tubes, processed within 24 hours, and PBMCs were isolated by density gradient centrifugation. PBMCs intended for TCR sequencing were cryopreserved in liquid nitrogen and thawed later in a water bath at 37 degrees C. Purity of sorted or isolated CD4+, CD8+ and CD8+ TEMRA cells was at least 90%. This clonotype was seen only once. No cognate antigen has been identified for it. There are no base qualities to consult, and no much larger clone falls within one base. One read alone lends weak support.

V lost 1 base and J lost 3 bases, and the count of bases not matched to a germline gene is 3. The germline V gene sets CDR1 to MGHRA and CDR2 to YSYEKL. From the cysteine through the phenylalanine, the CDR3 covers 14 amino acids. Only the CDR3 part of the read is kept: 42 bases, read in frame from the first base. The V gene is TRBV4-1 and the J gene is TRBJ2-7; 7 central bases correspond to TRBD2. This TCR came from a human donor with Susac syndrome. The sequenced sample was CD4+ T cells from PBMCs. CDR3 sequence: CASSQVRGSYEQYF. The DNA sequence reads TGCGCCAGCAGCCAAGTGCGCGGGAGCTACGAGCAGTACTTC.